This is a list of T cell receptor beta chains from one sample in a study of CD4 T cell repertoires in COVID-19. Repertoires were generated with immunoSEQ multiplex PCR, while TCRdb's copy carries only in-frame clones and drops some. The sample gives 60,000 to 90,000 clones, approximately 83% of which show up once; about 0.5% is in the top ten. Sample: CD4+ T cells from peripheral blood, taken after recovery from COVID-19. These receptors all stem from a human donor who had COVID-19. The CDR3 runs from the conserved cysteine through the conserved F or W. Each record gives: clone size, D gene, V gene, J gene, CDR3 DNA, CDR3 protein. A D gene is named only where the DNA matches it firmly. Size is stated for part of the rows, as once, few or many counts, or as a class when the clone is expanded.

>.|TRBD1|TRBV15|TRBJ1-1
TGTGCCACCAGCAGACGGAGGGACAGGGACACTGAAGCTTTCTTT
CATSRRRDRDTEAFF
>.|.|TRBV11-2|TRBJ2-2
TGTGCCAGCAGCTACCCTGGGGGGGAGCTGTTTTTT
CASSYPGGELFF
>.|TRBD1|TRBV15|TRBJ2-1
TGTGCCACCAGCAGAGATGTGGACAGGCTCCGTGAGCAGTTCTTC
CATSRDVDRLREQFF
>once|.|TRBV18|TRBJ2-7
TGTGCCAGCTCACCCCCCCTTAGCTCCTACGAGCAGTACTTC
CASSPPLSSYEQYF
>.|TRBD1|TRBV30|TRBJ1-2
TGTGCCTGGAGTGTACCCGGGACAGGGGGAGGCCTGGTATATGGCTACACCTTC
CAWSVPGTGGGLVYGYTF
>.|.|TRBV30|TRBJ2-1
TGTGCCTGGAGCCATACTTACAGGGTGGATGAGCAGTTCTTC
CAWSHTYRVDEQFF
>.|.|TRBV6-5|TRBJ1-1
TGTGCCAGCCGGGGGGGGCAGGTGAACACTGAAGCTTTCTTT
CASRGGQVNTEAFF
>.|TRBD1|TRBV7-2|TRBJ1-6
TGTGCCAGCAGCTTACATCGACAGGGATCCCCCCTCCACTTT
CASSLHRQGSPLHF
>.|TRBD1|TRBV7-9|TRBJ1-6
TGTGCCAGCAGTCCCGGGACAGGGGATAATTCACCCCTCCACTTT
CASSPGTGDNSPLHF
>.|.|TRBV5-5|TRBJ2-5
TGTGTCAGCAGCTTGGGACTCGGGGAAGAGACCCAGTACTTC
CVSSLGLGEETQYF
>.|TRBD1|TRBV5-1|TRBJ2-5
TGCGCCAGCATGGGTGTCCGGTTAGGGACAGGACAAGAGACCCAGTACTTC
CASMGVRLGTGQETQYF
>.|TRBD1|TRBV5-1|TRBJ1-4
TGCGCCAGCAGCTCTACAGGGGGCCCAGGTGAAAAACTGTTTTTT
CASSSTGGPGEKLFF
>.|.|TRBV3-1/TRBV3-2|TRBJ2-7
TGTGCCAGCAGCCAAGTGTCCGGATACGAGCAGTACTTC
CASSQVSGYEQYF
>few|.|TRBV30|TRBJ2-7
TGTGCCTGGAGTGTAACGGCACACGAGCAGTACTTC
CAWSVTAHEQYF
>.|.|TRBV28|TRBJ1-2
TGTGCCAGCAGTGGGGACTCGCTAGGCTACACCTTC
CASSGDSLGYTF
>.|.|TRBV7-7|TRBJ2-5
TGTGCCAGCAGCGTCGGTAGGGGGGATCAAGAGACCCAGTACTTC
CASSVGRGDQETQYF
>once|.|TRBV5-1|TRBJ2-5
TGCGCCAGCAGCTTGGCTTGGGCCTCAGGGGAGACCCAGTACTTC
CASSLAWASGETQYF
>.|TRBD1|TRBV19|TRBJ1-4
TGTGCCGTTTTTCTCCGGGACAGGGAAAAACTGTTTTTT
CAVFLRDREKLFF
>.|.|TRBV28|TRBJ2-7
TGTGCCAGCGAGGCACCAGGCCTCTCTACCTACGAGCAGTACTTC
CASEAPGLSTYEQYF
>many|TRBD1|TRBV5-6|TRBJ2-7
TGTGCCAGCAGCTTGGTGAGGACAGGGGGTGGGGAGCAGTACTTC
CASSLVRTGGGEQYF
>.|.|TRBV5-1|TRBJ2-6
TGCGCCAGCAGCTTGGCTGACTCTGGGGCCAACGTCCTGACTTTC
CASSLADSGANVLTF
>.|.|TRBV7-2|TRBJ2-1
TGTGCCAGCAGCTTAGCCGGGGGGCTCTTTAACAATGAGCAGTTCTTC
CASSLAGGLFNNEQFF
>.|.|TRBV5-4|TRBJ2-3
TGTGCCAGCAGCTTGCTGGTCGGGAGCGTTACACCAGATACGCAGTATTTT
CASSLLVGSVTPDTQYF
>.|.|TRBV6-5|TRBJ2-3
TGTGCCAGCAGCCGAGGACTGGGGGCAGATACGCAGTATTTT
CASSRGLGADTQYF
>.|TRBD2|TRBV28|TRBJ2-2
TGTGCCAGCAGCCGCTGGACGGGGGGCACCGGGGAGCTGTTTTTT
CASSRWTGGTGELFF
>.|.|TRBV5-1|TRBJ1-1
TGCGCCAGCAGCCTTGGGTCGGGGAACACTGAAGCTTTCTTT
CASSLGSGNTEAFF
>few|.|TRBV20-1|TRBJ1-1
TGCAGTGCTACAGAGAACACTGAAGCTTTCTTT
CSATENTEAFF
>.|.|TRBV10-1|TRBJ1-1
TGCGCCAGCAGCTTTGACAGTCAATTAGGAGCTTTCTTT
CASSFDSQLGAFF
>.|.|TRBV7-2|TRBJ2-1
TGTGCCAGCAGCATTAGGGATGAGCAGTTCTTC
CASSIRDEQFF
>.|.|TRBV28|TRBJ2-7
TGTGCCAGCTTTGACGACCAATACGAGCAGTACTTC
CASFDDQYEQYF
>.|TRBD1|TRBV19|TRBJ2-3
TGTGCCAGTAGTTCGGGACAGGGGTCAGATACGCAGTATTTT
CASSSGQGSDTQYF
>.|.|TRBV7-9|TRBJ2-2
TGTGCCAGCACCCTTGGTGGGGGTTCCACCGGGGAGCTGTTTTTT
CASTLGGGSTGELFF
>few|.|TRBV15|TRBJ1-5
TGTGCCACCAGCAAAGAGGGCGATCAGCCCCAGCATTTT
CATSKEGDQPQHF
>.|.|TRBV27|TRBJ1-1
TGTGCCAGCAGTGCCTCCAGATTATCGAACACTGAAGCTTTCTTT
CASSASRLSNTEAFF
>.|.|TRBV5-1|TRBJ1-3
TGCGCCAGCAGCTTACCTCTAGACTCTGGAAACACCATATATTTT
CASSLPLDSGNTIYF
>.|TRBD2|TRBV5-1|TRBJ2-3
TGCGCCAGCAGCTTCTCCGGGGGGTCCACAGATACGCAGTATTTT
CASSFSGGSTDTQYF
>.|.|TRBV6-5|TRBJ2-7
TGTGCCAGCAGCCAGATCGGACAGAAGGACGAGCAGTACTTC
CASSQIGQKDEQYF
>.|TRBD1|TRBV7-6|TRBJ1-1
TGTGCCAGCAGCTTAGCAGGGACAGACAACACTGAAGCTTTCTTT
CASSLAGTDNTEAFF
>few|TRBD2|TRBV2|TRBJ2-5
TGTGCCTGTGGGGACTATGGCCCCGAGACCCAGTACTTC
CACGDYGPETQYF
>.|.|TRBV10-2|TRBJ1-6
TGCGCCAGCGCAGGGGAATCAGGGTCACCCCTCCACTTT
CASAGESGSPLHF
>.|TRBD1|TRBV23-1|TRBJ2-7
TGCGCCAGCAGTCAATTGGTCGGACAGGGGCCCACTGTGTACGAGCAGTACTTC
CASSQLVGQGPTVYEQYF
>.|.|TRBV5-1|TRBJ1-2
TGCGCCAGCAGCCCCGAGACGAGGGGCTACACCTTC
CASSPETRGYTF
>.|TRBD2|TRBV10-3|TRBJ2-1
TGTGCCATCAGTGAACCCGGGACTAGCGGAGAACGGGGTGAGCAGTTCTTC
CAISEPGTSGERGEQFF
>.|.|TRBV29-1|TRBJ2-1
TGCAGCGTTGATGCGGCAGGCCCATACAATGAGCAGTTCTTC
CSVDAAGPYNEQFF
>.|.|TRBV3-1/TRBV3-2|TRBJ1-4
TGTGCCAGCAGCCAAGATAATAGAGGAGGTGAAAAACTGTTTTTT
CASSQDNRGGEKLFF
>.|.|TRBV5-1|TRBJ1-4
TGCGCCAGCAGCTTAAACAGGGAATTTGAAAAACTGTTTTTT
CASSLNREFEKLFF
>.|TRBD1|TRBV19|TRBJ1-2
TGTGCCAGTAGTCCCGGACAGGGCAACTATGGCTACACCTTC
CASSPGQGNYGYTF
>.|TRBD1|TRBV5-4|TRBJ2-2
TGTGCCAGCAGCTTGACAGGGGGCAGCGGGGAGCTGTTTTTT
CASSLTGGSGELFF
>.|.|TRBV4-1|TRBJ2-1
TGCGCCAGCAGCCAAGAGGCCCACGGGGGCCAACTCTCCTACAATGAGCAGTTCTTC
CASSQEAHGGQLSYNEQFF
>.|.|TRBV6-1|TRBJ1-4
TGTGCCAGCAGTGAAACAACTAATGAAAAACTGTTTTTT
CASSETTNEKLFF
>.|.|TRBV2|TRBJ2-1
TGTGCCAGCAGACGGGCGCTAGCAAATATCTACAATGAGCAGTTCTTC
CASRRALANIYNEQFF
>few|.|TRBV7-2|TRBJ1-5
TGTGCCAGCAGCTTTGACAGTAGCAATCAGCCCCAGCATTTT
CASSFDSSNQPQHF